The next 26 T cell receptor beta chains were all read from a single sample in a study of blood T cell repertoires in COVID-19. The table came from immunoSEQ multiplex PCR; TCRdb's copy has only in-frame clones and leaves some out. This sample carries about 95,000 clones, under 90% of them seen once, and the ten largest clones take roughly 24%. Input material: peripheral blood. The receptor source for this set is a human donor in a cohort sampled during active COVID-19.

The CDR3 coding sequence is TGTGCCATCAGTGAGCAGGGCACCAACTATGGCTACACCTTC. The encoded protein is CAISEQGTNYGYTF. This chain connects TRBV10-3 to TRBJ1-2; D possibly corresponds to TRBD1 (5 bases). CDR1 ENHRY and CDR2 SYGVKD come from the germline V gene. With 2 bases removed from V and 2 bases from J, the gap between germline ends came to 9 bases. The length of the CDR3 is 14 residues.

This clone occurred once. The gene calls are TRBV4-3 and TRBJ2-3, with a weak D call TRBD2 (6 bases). The V and J ends lost 1 base and 0 bases respectively, with 11 bases between them. CDR1 is LGHNA, CDR2 YSLEER, per germline. The CDR3 spans 16 residues. In DNA form, the CDR3 reads TGCGCCAGCAGCCAAGGACTAGGGGCAAGCACAGATACGCAGTATTTT. This encodes CASSQGLGASTDTQYF.

This chain uses TRBV7-2 with TRBJ1-2, with TRBD1 as a possible D gene (6 bases). Germline values: CDR1 SGHTA, CDR2 FQGNSA. This CDR3 region has 12 residues. V was clipped by 4 bases and J by 8 bases, with 11 bases between them. CDR3 residues: CASSSTGMGYTF. CDR3 bases: TGTGCCAGCAGCTCTACAGGGATGGGCTACACCTTC.

Only one count was recorded for this clone. The chain employs TRBV5-1 and TRBJ2-3; TRBD2 matches at 10 bases. The CDR3 consists of 15 residues. The germline CDR1 and CDR2 sequences are SGHRS and YFSETQ. The V and J ends lost 0 bases and 5 bases, in that order; junction bases with no gene match: 3. The CDR3 nucleotides read TGCGCCAGCAGCTTGGAGCGGGAGGGCCTAGATACGCAGTATTTT. Translating gives CASSLEREGLDTQYF.

The chain uses TRBV5-4 and TRBJ2-7; 9 bases line up with TRBD1. Germline CDR1 reads SGHNT; CDR2 reads YYREEE (reference sequence). The CDR3 extends over 14 amino acids. V lost 4 bases and J lost 3; bases outside the gene matches: 5. This chain's CDR3 is CASSGGQGGYEQYF. Here the CDR3 DNA reads TGTGCCAGCAGCGGGGGACAGGGTGGCTACGAGCAGTACTTC.

The V and J genes are TRBV5-1 and TRBJ2-3; D call uncertain. Germline V gives CDR1 SGHRS, CDR2 YFSETQ. V shed 3 bases and J shed 0 bases, with 5 bases lying between them. CDR3 size: 13 residues. The CDR3 protein is CASSSQSTDTQYF. The CDR3 DNA reads TGCGCCAGCAGCTCACAGAGCACAGATACGCAGTATTTT.

The count of this clone is one. The V call is TRBV27, the J call TRBJ2-6; TRBD1 agrees at 7 bases. Trimming at V came to 4 bases and at J to 2 bases, leaving 2 bases not matched to a gene. The CDR3 extends over 15 amino acids. Per germline, CDR1 MNHEY and CDR2 SMNVEV (reference sequence). CDR3 in amino acids: CASSSTGAGANVLTF. DNA of the CDR3: TGTGCCAGCAGTTCCACAGGGGCTGGGGCCAACGTCCTGACTTTC.

This clone was seen more than once but under ten times. The chain carries TRBV25-1 and TRBJ1-1, with D perhaps matching TRBD1 (6 bases). CDR1 and CDR2 (germline): MGHDK, SYGVNS. The V end lost 2 bases, the J end lost 1 base, and 11 bases lay between the germline ends. The CDR3 has 15 amino acids. Here the CDR3 reads CASSEIGTRNTEAFF. Written as DNA, the CDR3 is TGTGCCAGCAGTGAAATAGGGACAAGGAACACTGAAGCTTTCTTT.

V is TRBV19 and J is TRBJ1-6; 8 bases map to TRBD1. The germline CDR1 and CDR2 sequences are LNHDA and SQIVND (reference sequence). V trimming: 3 bases; J trimming: 9 bases; junction bases outside the gene matches: 7. This CDR3 is built from 15 residues. The CDR3 nucleotides are TGTGCCAGTAGTATTGGACAGGGTGGAAGTTCACCCCTCCACTTT. Its protein product is CASSIGQGGSSPLHF.

This clone has just one count. This sequence joins TRBV19 and TRBJ1-3; D call uncertain. Germline loops: CDR1 LNHDA, CDR2 SQIVND (reference sequence). The V end was cut by 3 bases, the J end by 0 bases, with 9 bases between. The CDR3 has 15 residues. The CDR3 sequence: CASSMGRASGNTIYF. The CDR3 DNA reads TGTGCCAGTAGTATGGGCAGAGCCTCTGGAAACACCATATATTTT.

The chain couples TRBV6-6 to TRBJ2-7; the match to TRBD1 covers 9 bases. The CDR3 spans 15 residues. V trimming: 4 bases; J trimming: 0 bases; junction bases outside the gene matches: 4. CDR1 and CDR2 from the germline V gene are MNHNY and SVGAGI (reference sequence). The CDR3 loop is CASSFDRGASYEQYF. CDR3 DNA: TGTGCCAGCAGTTTCGACAGGGGGGCCTCCTACGAGCAGTACTTC.

The chain combines TRBV7-9 with TRBJ1-1, with D perhaps matching TRBD1 (6 bases). In germline, CDR1 is SEHNR, CDR2 FQNEAQ (reference sequence). This CDR3 has 12 amino acids. V lost 6 bases and J 4 bases, leaving 9 bases between the germline ends. The CDR3 bases are TGTGCCAGCAGTACAGGGATCACTGAAGCTTTCTTT. This sequence encodes CASSTGITEAFF.

The chain recombines TRBV5-1 with TRBJ1-4; D perhaps matches TRBD1 (5 bases). The CDR3 is made up of 17 amino acids. Trimming pared 0 bases from V and 2 bases from J, leaving 14 bases between. From germline, CDR1 is SGHRS and CDR2 YFSETQ. The CDR3 here is CASSLEPGRRTNEKLFF. The CDR3 region has the DNA TGCGCCAGCAGCTTGGAACCAGGGCGAAGGACTAATGAAAAACTGTTTTTT.

The chain uses TRBV18 and TRBJ2-1; weak D call: TRBD2 (6 bases). CDR3 length: 15 amino acids. Trimming took 8 bases from V and 6 from J, leaving 20 bases between them. Per the germline V gene, CDR1 is KGHSH and CDR2 is LQKENI. The CDR3: CASTEQVSGVNEQFF. The CDR3 coding sequence is TGTGCCAGCACAGAGCAAGTTAGCGGAGTCAATGAGCAGTTCTTC.

The J gene is TRBJ2-2, the V gene TRBV5-1; possible D gene TRBD1, 5 bases. CDR1 is SGHRS and CDR2 is YFSETQ in the germline V gene. V was cut by 0 bases and J by 5 bases, with 11 bases left in between. The CDR3 loop spans 15 amino acids. DNA of the CDR3: TGCGCCAGCAGCTTGGGGGCAGGGCCGACCGGGGAGCTGTTTTTT. Its translation: CASSLGAGPTGELFF.

This clone was recorded once. CDR3 sequence (DNA): TGTGCCAGCAGTCCTAGGGGAGGGGCCTCCTACGAGCAGTACTTC. Translating it yields CASSPRGGASYEQYF. The chain uses TRBV9 and TRBJ2-7, with 7 bases identical to TRBD2. From germline, CDR1 is SGDLS and CDR2 YYNGEE. CDR3 length: 15 residues. V was clipped by 5 bases and J by 0 bases; unmatched bases: 8.

The chain couples TRBV25-1 to TRBJ2-1, with 10 bases matching TRBD2. Germline trimming cut 2 bases from V and 7 bases from J; bases unmatched to any gene: 8. Germline assignment: CDR1 MGHDK and CDR2 SYGVNS. The CDR3 loop spans 16 amino acids. CDR3 sequence: CASSERERGGENEQFF. In DNA, the CDR3 is TGTGCCAGCAGTGAAAGAGAGCGGGGGGGAGAAAATGAGCAGTTCTTC.

The gene calls are TRBV7-9 and TRBJ1-1, with unresolved D. From germline, CDR1 is SEHNR and CDR2 FQNEAQ (reference sequence). Trimming took 3 bases from V and 7 from J, leaving 18 bases between them. This CDR3 spans 15 amino acids. The CDR3 region is CASSLRMAGTVEAFF. CDR3 bases: TGTGCCAGCAGCTTGCGTATGGCCGGAACAGTTGAAGCTTTCTTT.

J is TRBJ2-7 and V is TRBV7-9; 9 positions match TRBD1. V shed 5 bases, J shed 3 bases, and the junction held 8 bases outside the gene matches. The CDR3 spans 15 residues. Germline V CDR1 and CDR2: SEHNR, FQNEAQ (reference sequence). Here the CDR3 reads CASSRAQGAVYEQYF. DNA for the CDR3: TGTGCCAGCAGCCGCGCACAGGGGGCAGTCTACGAGCAGTACTTC.

The chain joins TRBV5-1 to TRBJ2-6; perhaps TRBD1 as D (6 bases). The CDR3 totals 17 residues. Germline lookup yields CDR1 SGHRS and CDR2 YFSETQ. Deletions cut 6 bases from V and 2 bases from J, with 18 bases between. The DNA of the CDR3 is TGCGCCAGCAAACGACAGGCCAATTCGCCTGGGGCCAACGTCCTGACTTTC. Its protein is CASKRQANSPGANVLTF.

Turning to this clone: Other nucleotide sequences in the sample specify the same CDR3. The rearrangement joins TRBV7-2 to TRBJ2-2, with D maybe TRBD1 (6 bases). The CDR3 length is 13 residues. V was cut by 4 bases and J by 6 bases, with 9 bases left in between. In germline, CDR1 is SGHTA, CDR2 FQGNSA. The CDR3 nucleotides read TGTGCCAGCAGCTCAGGGGTGGCCGGGGAGCTGTTTTTT. Translating it yields CASSSGVAGELFF.

This sequence joins TRBV27 and TRBJ1-5; 11 nucleotides align to TRBD1. The germline gives CDR1 MNHEY, CDR2 SMNVEV (reference sequence). V dropped 4 bases and J dropped 5; count of bases not matched to a gene: 13. The CDR3 spans 18 residues. In DNA, the CDR3 is TGTGCCAGCAGTTCCAACAAAAACCGGGACAGGGGGTATCAGCCCCAGCATTTT. It specifies CASSSNKNRDRGYQPQHF.

V and J are TRBV9 and TRBJ2-3; TRBD1 aligns across 7 bases. The CDR3 contains 16 residues. Germline V CDR1 and CDR2: SGDLS, YYNGEE. V lost 0 bases, J lost 3 bases, and 7 bases stayed unmatched. Here the CDR3 reads CASSVGRGGPTDTQYF. DNA of the CDR3: TGTGCCAGCAGCGTAGGAAGAGGGGGCCCGACAGATACGCAGTATTTT.

The chain links TRBV15 to TRBJ2-6; maybe TRBD1 (5 bases). This CDR3 comprises 17 residues. Germline V CDR1 and CDR2: LNHNV, YYDKDF (reference sequence). Trimming stripped 0 bases from V and 2 bases from J, with 11 bases between. CDR3 in DNA: TGTGCCACCAGCAGAGATTCCAGGGCCGCTGGGGCCAACGTCCTGACTTTC. Residues: CATSRDSRAAGANVLTF.

This clone is a singleton in its sample. The V call is TRBV5-1, the J call TRBJ1-1, with D possibly being TRBD1 (6 bases). The CDR3 is made up of 16 amino acids. Trimming pared 1 base from V and 2 bases from J, leaving 15 bases between. CDR1 is SGHRS and CDR2 is YFSETQ in the germline V gene. Here the CDR3 DNA reads TGCGCCAGCAGCTTGACCTACAGGGCGCCTAACACTGAAGCTTTCTTT. Protein sequence: CASSLTYRAPNTEAFF.

This chain uses TRBV10-3 with TRBJ2-7; 14 positions match TRBD2. This CDR3 has 16 residues. The ends lost 4 bases at V and 3 bases at J; junction bases unmatched: 5. The germline CDR1 and CDR2 sequences are ENHRY and SYGVKD. The CDR3 DNA reads TGTGCCATCAGTGCTGAGACTAGCGGGAGGGTCTACGAGCAGTACTTC. Translating gives CAISAETSGRVYEQYF.